This T cell receptor beta chain was identified during a study of regulatory T cells in long-lasting Graves disease. This clonotype was counted ten times or more. Its matching antigen is unknown. Time point noted: newly diagnosed GD, antithyroid drugs for less than 3 months. RNA isolated from PBMCs was used to make the TCR library. TCR beta libraries were built with iRepertoire HTBI primers and Arm-PCR of CDR3 regions. In TCRdb, the multiplex PCR reads were re-called with MiXCR into one record per CDR3 protein. The table includes hundreds of thousands of distinct CDR3 sequences, less than 20% detected once. Study-level findings and limits: New patients shared 800 to 1,000 public clonotypes, fewer than the 2,500 to 3,500 shared by persistent patients.

CDR1 is SGHNT, CDR2 YENEEA, per germline. The CDR3 contains 15 residues. V was trimmed by 1 base and J by 6 bases, leaving 13 bases between them. Separately, the same data were catalogued under a study of T cells in Graves' hyperthyroidism and ophthalmopathy.

The chain has TRBV11-3 and TRBJ2-1; no clear D. The receptor was derived from a woman aged 30 to 39 with Graves disease. The starting material was peripheral blood mononuclear cells (PBMCs), obtained at new diagnosis, from a patient treated with antithyroid drugs. This chain's CDR3 is CASSLGAGSSNEQFF. For the CDR3, the DNA is TGTGCCAGCAGCTTAGGAGCAGGCAGCAGCAATGAGCAGTTCTTC.